This TCR beta chain emerged from a study of control samples from healthy donors and cancer patients. The junction had 2 bases not matched to a gene; V was cut back by 2 bases and J by 3 bases. CDR1 and CDR2 from the germline V gene are SGHKS and YYEKEE (reference sequence). The CDR3 contains 15 residues. Assay used: immunoSEQ multiplex PCR; TCRdb lists only in-frame clones, some missing. The profile covers 210,000 or so clones, with about 90% appearing a single time and about 2% taken by the ten largest. The chain joins TRBV5-5 to TRBJ1-4, with 9 nucleotides matching TRBD1. The receptor was isolated from a young man in good health. Sequencing used blood. In DNA, the CDR3 is TGTGCCAGCAGCTTACAGGGGGCGGCTAATGAAAAACTGTTTTTT. It translates to CASSLQGAANEKLFF.